Listed below are T cell receptor beta chains from one sample, sequenced in a study of OX40 agonist ivuxolimab in advanced cancers. Here immunoSEQ multiplex PCR was the method, and the copy in TCRdb shows in-frame clones only, minus some. The sample yields around 64,000 clones, 75% to 90% seen once. The material sequenced was CD4+ or CD8+ T cells sorted from blood, taken in a trial of the OX40 agonist ivuxolimab. The receptors stem from an adult with an advanced solid tumor such as melanoma, head and neck, liver or kidney cancer. Each CDR3 is given with its conserved first and last residue. The D gene is left open where the match is weak. Clone size, where shown, is once, few, many, or a class for clones that have expanded.

CDR3 protein | CDR3 DNA | J gene | clone size | V gene | D gene
CASSSSGGDNEQFF | TGCGCCAGCAGCTCAAGCGGGGGGGACAATGAGCAGTTCTTC | TRBJ2-1 | NA | TRBV5-1 | TRBD2
CASSPEPQGVNSPLHF | TGTGCCAGCAGCCCCGAACCTCAGGGGGTTAATTCACCCCTCCACTTT | TRBJ1-6 | NA | TRBV4-2 | TRBD1
CASSTDLTGELFF | TGCGCCAGCAGCACGGACCTCACCGGGGAGCTGTTTTTT | TRBJ2-2 | NA | TRBV5-1 | NA
CASSSGRGRGSTEAFF | TGTGCCAGCAGCTCTGGCAGGGGAAGGGGGAGCACTGAAGCTTTCTTT | TRBJ1-1 | NA | TRBV5-4 | NA
CAISEGQDSNQPQHF | TGTGCCATCAGTGAGGGACAGGACAGCAATCAGCCCCAGCATTTT | TRBJ1-5 | NA | TRBV10-3 | TRBD1
CASSEALGGNEKLFF | TGTGCCAGCAGTGAAGCACTGGGCGGGAATGAAAAACTGTTTTTT | TRBJ1-4 | NA | TRBV6-1 | NA
CASSLDITDTQYF | TGTGCCAGCAGCTTAGATATCACAGATACGCAGTATTTT | TRBJ2-3 | NA | TRBV7-9 | NA
CASSPQRGGQAFF | TGTGCCAGCAGCCCCCAACGCGGGGGGCAAGCTTTCTTT | TRBJ1-1 | NA | TRBV16 | NA
CASSTQTSLQHF | TGTGCCAGTAGTACCCAGACTTCCCTGCAGCATTTT | TRBJ1-5 | NA | TRBV19 | NA
CASSSPGGRQETQYF | TGTGCCAGCAGTTCTCCAGGGGGGAGGCAAGAGACCCAGTACTTC | TRBJ2-5 | NA | TRBV6-5 | NA
CASSARGTVNYGYTF | TGTGCCAGCAGCGCTCGTGGGACGGTTAACTATGGCTACACCTTC | TRBJ1-2 | NA | TRBV9 | NA
CAWNIQGSNQPQHF | TGTGCCTGGAACATTCAGGGGAGCAATCAGCCCCAGCATTTT | TRBJ1-5 | few | TRBV30 | NA
CASSSRHSGGAGDTQYF | TGTGCCAGCAGCTCTCGTCATAGCGGGGGGGCCGGTGATACGCAGTATTTT | TRBJ2-3 | NA | TRBV9 | TRBD2
CAWSARAFYPAFF | TGTGCCTGGAGTGCCCGGGCCTTCTACCCAGCTTTCTTT | TRBJ1-1 | few | TRBV30 | NA
CASSFSGVYEQYF | TGTGCCAGCAGCTTCTCGGGGGTCTACGAGCAGTACTTC | TRBJ2-7 | NA | TRBV7-6 | NA
CASSEAEWVAQSPRHF | TGTGCCAGCAGTGAAGCCGAGTGGGTGGCGCAGAGTCCGAGGCATTTT | TRBJ1-5 | NA | TRBV6-1 | NA
CASSLWVRADSNQPQHF | TGCGCCAGCAGCTTGTGGGTTCGCGCGGACAGCAATCAGCCCCAGCATTTT | TRBJ1-5 | NA | TRBV5-1 | NA
CASSFGGGNTIYF | TGTGCCAGCAGCTTCGGGGGAGGAAACACCATATATTTT | TRBJ1-3 | NA | TRBV5-4 | NA
CASSFDLRDGYTF | TGTGCCAGCAGCTTCGACCTTCGAGATGGCTACACCTTC | TRBJ1-2 | NA | TRBV7-2 | NA
CASSSSVNTEAFF | TGTGCCAGCAGCTCCTCAGTGAACACTGAAGCTTTCTTT | TRBJ1-1 | NA | TRBV5-4 | NA
CASSLTGGAEYGYTF | TGTGCCAGCAGCTTAACAGGGGGCGCGGAATATGGCTACACCTTC | TRBJ1-2 | NA | TRBV11-2 | TRBD1
CASSAGSTEAFF | TGTGCCAGCAGCGCAGGGTCAACTGAAGCTTTCTTT | TRBJ1-1 | NA | TRBV7-9 | NA